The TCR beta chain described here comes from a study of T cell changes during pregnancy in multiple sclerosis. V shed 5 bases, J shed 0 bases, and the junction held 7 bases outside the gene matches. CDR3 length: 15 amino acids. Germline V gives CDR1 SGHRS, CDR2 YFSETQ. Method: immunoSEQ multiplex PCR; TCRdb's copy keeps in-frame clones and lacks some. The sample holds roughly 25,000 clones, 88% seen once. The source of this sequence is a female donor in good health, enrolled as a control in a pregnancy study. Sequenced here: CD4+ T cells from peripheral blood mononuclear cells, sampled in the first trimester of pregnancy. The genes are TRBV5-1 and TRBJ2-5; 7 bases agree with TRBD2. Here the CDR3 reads CASRRLAENQETQYF. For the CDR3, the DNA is TGCGCCAGCAGGCGGCTAGCGGAGAACCAAGAGACCCAGTACTTC. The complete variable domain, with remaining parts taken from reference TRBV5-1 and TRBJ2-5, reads KAGVTQTPRYLIKTRGQQVTLSCSPISGHRSVSWYQQTPGQGLQFLFEYFSETQRNKGNFPGRFSGRQFSNSRSEMNVSTLELGDSALYLCASRRLAENQETQYFGPGTRLLVL.